This T cell receptor (beta chain) was retrieved from a study of OX40 agonist ivuxolimab in advanced cancers. Overall study findings and caveats: Antigen specificity was not determined for the expanded peripheral T cells. CD8+ T cells were the subset that, on average, had more expanded clones than CD4+.

Comments on this clone: The antigen is undetermined.

Enrollment shut out patients with autoimmune disease history or systemic immunosuppression. The protocol was immunoSEQ multiplex PCR, while the TCRdb copy is restricted to in-frame clones and leaves out a portion. The top ten hold about 12% of the sample, which has 35,000 to 50,000 clones, 70% to 90% seen once. V was clipped by 3 bases and J by 1 base, with 13 bases between them. This CDR3 is 16 amino acids long. Germline loops: CDR1 MNHEY, CDR2 SMNVEV (reference sequence). The sample consisted of CD4+ or CD8+ T cells sorted from blood, taken in a trial of the OX40 agonist ivuxolimab. The rearrangement joins TRBV27 to TRBJ2-4; maybe TRBD2 (5 bases). The clonotype originates from an adult with an advanced solid tumor such as melanoma, head and neck, liver or kidney cancer. The DNA of the CDR3 is TGTGCCAGCAGTTTCAGTGCTAGCTCGGCCAAAAACATTCAGTACTTC. Its protein is CASSFSASSAKNIQYF.